Below, one T cell receptor (beta chain) is given with its context. This sample was included in a study of blood T cell repertoires in COVID-19. On the study more broadly: Collection of acute and convalescent COVID-19 samples took place in the United States, Italy and Spain. PBMCs, B-cell-depleted T cells, or T cells provided the cDNA or gDNA that made up the material.

The CDR3 totals 17 residues. Trimming stripped 3 bases from V and 5 bases from J, with 20 bases between. Germline values: CDR1 GTSNPN, CDR2 SVGIG (reference sequence). Data came from immunoSEQ multiplex PCR; TCRdb stores just in-frame clones and leaves some out. The repertoire holds over 250,000 clones, 89% seen once, with more than 1.5% in the top ten. Those enrolled, adults aged about 18 to 89 years, came from 20 to 25 US areas. The sample consisted of PBMCs or T cells enriched from blood (not recorded which). This sequence joins TRBV30 and TRBJ1-6, with D perhaps matching TRBD1 (6 bases). This sequence originates from an older woman who had recovered from COVID-19. CDR3 amino acids: CAWSLLRTAFDNSPLHF. As DNA, the CDR3 is TGTGCCTGGAGCCTCCTTAGGACAGCTTTCGATAATTCACCCCTCCACTTT.